The TCR beta chain described here comes from a study of cytomegalovirus exposure and HLA in healthy donors. Germline assignment: CDR1 LNHDA and CDR2 SQIVND (reference sequence). There are 15 residues in the CDR3. Trimming took 5 bases from V and 7 from J; bases not matched to a gene: 10. With 60 Vbeta and 13 Jbeta primers, the PCR was carried out. Original processing methods: Counted up in a later analysis, unique TCR beta chains came to roughly 80 million, with around 9.9 million shared. Only in-frame clones appear in the TCRdb table, and some are missing; sequencing was by immunoSEQ multiplex PCR. That table furnishes V, J and clone size, whereas the DNA furnished D and trimming. This table has 150,000 or so clones, 70% to 90% appearing once. Concerning this clone itself: Its antigen is undetermined.

Study results and caveats: Analysis performed later found roughly 18,000 TCR beta sequences associated with HLA alleles at 0.05 false discovery rate.

V usage is TRBV19 and J usage is TRBJ1-2; 10 positions match TRBD1. The specimen sequenced was PBMCs. The sequence was collected from a man aged 18 to 35 in good health and CMV-seropositive. CDR3 residues: CASSFTGTGDSGYTF. In DNA, the CDR3 is TGTGCCAGTAGTTTCACCGGGACAGGGGATAGTGGCTACACCTTC. The variable domain in full, completed from reference TRBV19 and TRBJ1-2, reads DGGITQSPKYLFRKEGQNVTLSCEQNLNHDAMYWYRQDPGQGLRLIYYSQIVNDFQKGDIAEGYSVSREKKESFPLTVTSAQKNPTAFYLCASSFTGTGDSGYTFGSGTRLTVV.